This T cell receptor beta chain originates from a study of identifying expanded T cells in peripheral blood. Broader study findings: Clone count variance between roughly 2-week samples rose with total template count.

Healthy donors had no documented immune events, such as infections, while sampled. Produced via immunoSEQ multiplex PCR; TCRdb's table is partial and in-frame only. The sample records approximately 75,000 clones, 75% to 90% being singletons. The germline CDR1 and CDR2 sequences are ENHRY and SYGVKD. The V end lost 10 bases, the J end lost 1 base, and 8 bases lay between the germline ends. The CDR3 is 12 amino acids. Details on this clone: The antigen is not known.

The gene calls are TRBV10-3 and TRBJ2-4, with D perhaps TRBD1 (6 bases). This TCR was recovered from a person aged 18-70 years in good health. Sequencing was performed on blood. CDR3 loop: CASQGAKNIQYF. The DNA of the CDR3 is TGTGCCAGCCAGGGGGCCAAAAACATTCAGTACTTC.